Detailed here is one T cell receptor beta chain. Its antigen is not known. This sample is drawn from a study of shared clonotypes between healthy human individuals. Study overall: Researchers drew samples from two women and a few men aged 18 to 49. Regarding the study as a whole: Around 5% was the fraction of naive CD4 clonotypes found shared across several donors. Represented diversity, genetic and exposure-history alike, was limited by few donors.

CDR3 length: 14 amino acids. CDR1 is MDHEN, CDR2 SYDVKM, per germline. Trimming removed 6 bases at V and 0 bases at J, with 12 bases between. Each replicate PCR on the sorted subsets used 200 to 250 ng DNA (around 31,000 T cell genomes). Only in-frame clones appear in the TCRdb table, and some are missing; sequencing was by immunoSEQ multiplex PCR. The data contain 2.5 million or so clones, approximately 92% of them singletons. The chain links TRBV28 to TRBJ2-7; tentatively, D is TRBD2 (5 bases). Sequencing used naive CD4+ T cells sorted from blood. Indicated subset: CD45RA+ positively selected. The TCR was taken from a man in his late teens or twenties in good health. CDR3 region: CASSPPAGSYEQYF. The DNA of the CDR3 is TGTGCCAGCAGCCCACCCGCGGGCTCCTACGAGCAGTACTTC.